Listed below are T cell receptor beta chains from one sample, sequenced in a study of early stage breast cancer tumors. Some clones are missing from TCRdb's copy, which holds only in-frame ones; the method was immunoSEQ multiplex PCR. The sample comprises 30,000 or so clones, roughly four fifths of which are singletons, and roughly 4.5% rests with the top ten. The material sequenced was blood. These receptors came from a person aged 35-50 years with breast cancer. The CDR3 runs from the conserved cysteine through the conserved F or W. D genes are given only for firm matches. Some rows have no size entry. The others give once, few or many, or a class for an expanded clone.

NA NA TRBJ1-1 TRBV19 CASSTNRREAFF TGTGCCAGTAGTACCAACAGGCGTGAAGCTTTCTTT
TRBD1 NA TRBJ1-2 TRBV6-6 CASTGQGAIGF TGTGCCAGCACGGGACAGGGGGCAATTGGCTTC
NA NA TRBJ1-2 TRBV19 CASSIAAGAGYGYTF TGTGCCAGTAGTATAGCAGCAGGGGCAGGCTATGGCTACACCTTC
NA NA TRBJ2-5 TRBV5-1 CASSLKLEPQETQYF TGCGCCAGCAGCTTGAAACTGGAACCCCAAGAGACCCAGTACTTC
NA few TRBJ2-7 TRBV5-8 CASSSNASYEQYF TGTGCCAGCAGCTCAAACGCCTCCTACGAGCAGTACTTC
TRBD1 once TRBJ2-7 TRBV5-1 CASSLETGGAYEQYF TGCGCCAGCAGCTTGGAGACAGGGGGCGCGTACGAGCAGTACTTC
NA NA TRBJ1-5 TRBV2 CASSTPRGRGLGQPQHF TGTGCCAGCAGTACCCCCCGTGGCCGGGGGTTGGGTCAGCCCCAGCATTTT
NA NA TRBJ1-1 TRBV7-9 CASSAGRMNTEAFF TGTGCCAGCAGCGCGGGACGGATGAACACTGAAGCTTTCTTT
NA NA TRBJ2-7 TRBV7-9 CASSLGTLGVTKGYEQYF TGTGCCAGCAGCTTAGGAACCCTAGGAGTTACGAAAGGGTACGAGCAGTACTTC
TRBD1 NA TRBJ1-4 TRBV5-5 CASSSPGQPNEKLFF TGTGCCAGCAGTTCACCGGGACAGCCTAATGAAAAACTGTTTTTT
NA NA TRBJ2-5 TRBV27 CASSFLGDKLETQYF TGTGCCAGCAGTTTCCTAGGGGACAAGTTAGAGACCCAGTACTTC
NA few TRBJ2-4 TRBV6-4 CASSEGGSSDIQYF TGTGCCAGCAGTGAAGGAGGGAGTTCGGACATTCAGTACTTC
NA NA TRBJ2-7 TRBV7-2 CASSLANGYEQYF TGTGCCAGCAGCTTAGCGAACGGCTACGAGCAGTACTTC
TRBD1 NA TRBJ1-1 TRBV11-2 CASSLVGQGVAEAFF TGTGCCAGCAGCTTAGTGGGACAGGGTGTCGCTGAAGCTTTCTTT
NA NA TRBJ2-3 TRBV11-3 CASSFHTDTQYF TGTGCCAGCAGCTTCCACACAGATACGCAGTATTTT
NA few TRBJ1-2 TRBV9 CASSVGPGAGNGYTF TGTGCCAGCAGCGTAGGGCCCGGAGCTGGGAATGGCTACACCTTC
NA NA TRBJ1-5 TRBV6-5 CASSSTVYSNQPQHF TGTGCCAGCAGTTCGACAGTATATAGCAATCAGCCCCAGCATTTT